This T cell receptor (beta chain) was captured by sequencing in a study of technical replicates of blood from a handful of donors (dated by TCRdb to about 2017). Libraries were constructed by the immunoSEQ multiplex PCR assay. In its TCRdb copy, this immuneACCESS table keeps in-frame sequences only and misses some clones. Where compared with another copy, unresolved V genes explain less than half of these, and the others have no known cause. The sample table contains under 95,000 clones; only one count was recorded for about nine tenths of them. Clones ranked in the top ten supply approximately 0.34% of the sample. V and J are trimmed by 4 bases and 3 bases, and the gene matches miss 10 bases of the junction. CDR1 and CDR2 (SQVTM, ANQGSEA) derive from the germline V gene. From the cysteine through the phenylalanine, the CDR3 covers 15 amino acids. Of all the DNA, just the CDR3 is kept, 45 bases in frame from base 1.

With respect to this clone: It lacks a known antigen. Qualities for individual bases were not recorded, and no much larger clone is one base off.

This receptor chain uses TRBV29-1 and TRBJ2-3; TRBD1 matches 7 bases in the middle. The sequencing sample was made of T cells isolated from PBMCs. The receptor's source is a human donor in good health. Some clones in this sample may be carry-over from other donors' samples. The DNA sequence follows: TGCAGCGTTGGATTACAGGGGCGGAAAACAGATACGCAGTATTTT. This translates into CSVGLQGRKTDTQYF.